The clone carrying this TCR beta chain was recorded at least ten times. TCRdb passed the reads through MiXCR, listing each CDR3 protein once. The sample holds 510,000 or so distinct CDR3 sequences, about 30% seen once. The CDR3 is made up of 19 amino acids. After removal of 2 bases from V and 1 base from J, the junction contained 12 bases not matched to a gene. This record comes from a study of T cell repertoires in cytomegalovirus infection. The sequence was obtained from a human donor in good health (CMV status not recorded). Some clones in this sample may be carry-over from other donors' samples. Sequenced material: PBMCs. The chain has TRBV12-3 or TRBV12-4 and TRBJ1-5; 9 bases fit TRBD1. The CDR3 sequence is CASSLHGTGKGGSNQPQHF. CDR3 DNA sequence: TGTGCCAGCAGTTTACACGGGACAGGGAAAGGGGGAAGCAATCAGCCCCAGCATTTT.